Shown below are 30 T cell receptor beta chains from a single sample sequenced in a study of human T cells and chemical hapten exposure. TCRdb recomputed calls from the RACE reads with MiXCR, one row per CDR3 protein. The sample consists of 130,000 or so distinct CDR3 sequences, about 9.4% of them appearing once. Time point in this sample: healthy volunteer bleed at 2 weeks. Unfractionated whole blood was the source of the extracted total RNA. What was sequenced was whole blood. The receptor source for this set is a male donor in good health. Some clones in this sample may be carry-over from other donors' samples.

This clonotype was picked up many times. J is TRBJ2-5 and V is TRBV6-5; D perhaps matches TRBD1 (6 bases). Germline V lookup: CDR1 MNHEY, CDR2 SVGAGI. This CDR3 contains 16 residues. Trimming took 0 bases from V and 5 from J, leaving 16 bases between them. As DNA, the CDR3 is TGTGCCAGCAGTTACTCTCGGACAGAGAGGCGTGAGACCCAGTACTTC. Amino acids: CASSYSRTERRETQYF.

There are many counts of this clonotype. V and J are TRBV10-3 and TRBJ2-5; TRBD1 agrees at 10 bases. The ends lost 9 bases at V and 0 bases at J; junction bases unmatched: 7. CDR1 ENHRY and CDR2 SYGVKD come from the germline V gene. The CDR3 is 15 amino acids. DNA for the CDR3: TGTGCCATGTCTGGGACAGGGGAGAACCAAGAGACCCAGTACTTC. Encoded protein: CAMSGTGENQETQYF.

This clonotype appeared many times. The chain uses TRBV14 and TRBJ1-1; D unresolved. The germline V and J ends were trimmed by 1 base and 0 bases, with 9 bases remaining between them. Looked up from germline, CDR1 is SGHDN and CDR2 is FVKESK. This CDR3 is built from 15 residues. CDR3 in amino acids: CASSQGRGLNTEAFF. The CDR3, as DNA: TGTGCCAGCAGCCAAGGAAGAGGACTGAACACTGAAGCTTTCTTT.

At least ten counts were recorded for this clonotype. This chain uses TRBV7-6 with TRBJ2-2; 11 nucleotides line up with TRBD2. Germline CDR1 reads SGHVS; CDR2 reads FNYEAQ. The ends lost 4 bases at V and 7 bases at J; junction bases unmatched: 8. This CDR3 comprises 16 residues. CDR3 protein: CASSSRLAGTGGELFF. DNA for the CDR3: TGTGCCAGCAGCTCTCGACTAGCGGGAACGGGCGGGGAGCTGTTTTTT.

The rearrangement uses TRBV4-3 and TRBJ1-1; a possible D gene is TRBD1 (5 bases). Between the trimmed V and J ends, which lost 1 base and 6 bases, there was a span of 18 bases. CDR1 LGHNA and CDR2 YSLEER come from the germline V gene. This CDR3 comprises 16 residues. CDR3 sequence (DNA): TGCGCCAGCAGCCAAGTCCGGGTACAGGAGGGTTCTGAAGCTTTCTTT. Translation gives CASSQVRVQEGSEAFF.

The CDR3 region has the DNA TGTGCCAGCAGCTCAATAGCGGACTCCTACAATGAGCAGTTCTTC. It translates to CASSSIADSYNEQFF. The rearrangement links TRBV7-2 to TRBJ2-1, with D tentatively TRBD2 (6 bases). The CDR3 is 15 amino acids. From germline, CDR1 is SGHTA and CDR2 FQGNSA. V was shortened by 4 bases and J by 0 bases, with 10 bases between the two germline ends.

The CDR3 is CASSRTGETNNEQFF. Written as DNA, the CDR3 is TGTGCCAGCAGTCGGACAGGCGAAACCAACAATGAGCAGTTCTTC. This rearrangement joins TRBV6-4 to TRBJ2-1; 7 nucleotides align to TRBD1. The V gene end was trimmed by 5 bases and the J gene end by 5 bases; junction bases not matched to a gene: 9. The CDR3 totals 15 residues. CDR1 and CDR2 from the germline V gene are MRHNA and SNTAGT.

A few counts support this clonotype. Written as DNA, the CDR3 is TGTGCCAGCAGTCCCACCACAGGGGGCTTGTCTGAAGCTTTCTTT. This codes for CASSPTTGGLSEAFF. The chain couples TRBV27 to TRBJ1-1, with 9 positions matching TRBD1. V was clipped by 5 bases and J by 6 bases; unmatched bases: 10. The germline V gene has CDR1 MNHEY and CDR2 SMNVEV (reference sequence). CDR3 length equals 15 residues.

This clonotype was recorded at least ten times. The chain recombines TRBV19 with TRBJ1-5, with D tentatively TRBD1 (5 bases). CDR1 and CDR2 from the germline V gene are LNHDA and SQIVND (reference sequence). The CDR3 totals 15 residues. V was shortened by 7 bases and J by 1 base, with 14 bases between the two germline ends. CDR3 residues: CASTGRVKSNQPQHF. Written as DNA, the CDR3 is TGTGCCAGTACGGGCAGGGTGAAAAGCAATCAGCCCCAGCATTTT.

V gene TRBV27 combines with J gene TRBJ1-2, with 9 bases lining up with TRBD1. V shed 2 bases and J 8 bases; nucleotides not matched to a gene: 3. The V gene's germline CDR1 is MNHEY and CDR2 SMNVEV (reference sequence). CDR3 length equals 13 residues. This CDR3 is CASSLRTGDGYTF. The CDR3 nucleotides are TGTGCCAGCAGTTTAAGGACAGGGGACGGCTACACCTTC.

The CDR3 region is CASSFHAYRGYTF. The CDR3 region has the DNA TGTGCCAGCAGTTTCCACGCTTATCGCGGCTACACCTTC. V and J are TRBV12-3 or TRBV12-4 and TRBJ1-2; D is uncertain. The CDR3 is 13 amino acids. V was cut by 3 bases and J by 8 bases, with 13 bases left in between.

In this sample, this clonotype turned up many times. The rearrangement links TRBV4-3 to TRBJ2-1, with a possible D match to TRBD2 (6 bases). Germline CDR1 and CDR2: LGHNA and YSLEER. With 0 bases removed from V and 9 bases from J, the gap between germline ends came to 30 bases. The CDR3 runs to 20 residues. The CDR3, as DNA: TGCGCCAGCAGCCAAGATGAGGTTAGCGGAGCGGTGATGCGGTTTAGTGAGCAGTTCTTC. Its translation: CASSQDEVSGAVMRFSEQFF.

This clonotype was seen ten or more times. The chain carries TRBV6-2 or TRBV6-3 and TRBJ2-3; 10 nucleotides agree with TRBD2. J gave up 5 bases and V 4 bases, and 6 bases lay outside the gene matches. CDR1 and CDR2 (germline): MNHEY, SVGEGT. The CDR3 is 15 residues long. The CDR3 nucleotides are TGTGCCAGCAGTTTGCTAGCGGGGGCTGAAGATACGCAGTATTTT. Amino acid sequence: CASSLLAGAEDTQYF.

This clonotype was detected ten times or more. The chain has TRBV7-2 and TRBJ1-3; no definite D call. The CDR3 loop spans 11 amino acids. Germline values: CDR1 SGHTA, CDR2 FQGNSA. Trimming removed 7 bases from V and 3 bases from J, with 4 bases in between. Written as DNA, the CDR3 is TGTGCCAGCACAAATGGAAACACCATATATTTT. It is translated as CASTNGNTIYF. The whole variable domain, filled in from reference TRBV7-2 and TRBJ1-3, reads GAGVSQSPSNKVTEKGKDVELRCDPISGHTALYWYRQSLGQGLEFLIYFQGNSAPDKSGLPSDRFSAERTGGSVSTLTIQRTQQEDSAVYLCASTNGNTIYFGEGSWLTVV.

V and J are TRBV11-3 and TRBJ1-1; no definite D call. Germline lookup yields CDR1 SGHNT and CDR2 YENEEA. The V end lost 5 bases, the J end lost 1 base, and 8 bases lay between the germline ends. CDR3 size: 13 residues. The CDR3 DNA reads as TGTGCCAGCAGCATACGGTGGAACACTGAAGCTTTCTTT. It yields the protein CASSIRWNTEAFF. Using reference TRBV11-3 and TRBJ1-1 for the parts outside the CDR3, the full variable domain is EAGVVQSPRYKIIEKKQPVAFWCNPISGHNTLYWYLQNLGQGPELLIRYENEEAVDDSQLPKDRFSAERLKGVDSTLKIQPAELGDSAVYLCASSIRWNTEAFFGQGTRLTVV.

This rearrangement joins TRBV5-1 to TRBJ1-1; D gene unclear. Germline CDR1 and CDR2: SGHRS and YFSETQ. Trimming removed 0 bases from V and 4 bases from J, with 16 bases in between. The CDR3 contains 16 residues. CDR3 sequence: CASSLALPGLGTEAFF. The DNA for the CDR3 is TGCGCCAGCAGCTTGGCCTTGCCAGGTCTTGGCACTGAAGCTTTCTTT.

This clonotype was recorded at least ten times. The chain joins TRBV9 to TRBJ1-2; D unresolved. CDR1 and CDR2 (germline): SGDLS, YYNGEE. The CDR3 contains 12 residues. V gave up 0 bases and J gave up 6 bases, with 6 bases separating them. The CDR3 loop is CASSVAENGYTF. CDR3 DNA sequence: TGTGCCAGCAGCGTAGCTGAGAATGGCTACACCTTC.

This clonotype has more than one count but fewer than ten. This chain connects TRBV20-1 to TRBJ2-1, with TRBD2 matching over 13 bases. The CDR3 covers 14 residues. Per the germline V gene, CDR1 is DFQATT and CDR2 is SNEGSKA (reference sequence). The V and J ends lost 5 bases and 7 bases, in that order; junction bases with no gene match: 5. The CDR3 DNA sequence: TGCAGTGCTCGTACTAGCGGGAGGGGGAATGAGCAGTTCTTC. Translating gives CSARTSGRGNEQFF.

Concerning this clonotype itself: A junction end diverges from the germline sequence, so it may reflect a read error. V and J are TRBV3-1 and TRBJ2-7; the match to TRBD2 covers 12 bases. Per the germline V gene, CDR1 is LGHDT and CDR2 is YNNKEL (reference sequence). The CDR3 runs to 15 residues. This chain's CDR3 is CASSQETSGGLPPHF. For the CDR3, the DNA is TGTGCCAGCAGCCAAGAGACTAGCGGGGGCCTACCGCCGCACTTC.

This clonotype was counted ten times or more. J is TRBJ2-5 and V is TRBV5-4; 8 bases align to TRBD1. V lost 4 bases, J lost 6 bases, and 11 bases stayed unmatched. The CDR3 runs 15 residues. Germline CDR1 is SGHNT and CDR2 is YYREEE (reference sequence). The CDR3 DNA follows: TGTGCCAGCAGCGCCCCGACAGGGGTCATGAAGACCCAGTACTTC. It translates to CASSAPTGVMKTQYF.

The chain combines TRBV2 with TRBJ1-2, with D perhaps matching TRBD1 (5 bases). V was cut by 1 base and J by 8 bases, with 17 bases left in between. CDR1 is SNHLY and CDR2 is FYNNEI in the germline V gene. This CDR3 has 15 residues. CDR3 DNA: TGTGCCAGCAGTGAAGAAGGTGCAGGGTTGGGGGGCTACACCTTC. Amino acid sequence: CASSEEGAGLGGYTF.

This rearrangement joins TRBV5-4 to TRBJ2-1; 8 bases map to TRBD2. From germline, CDR1 is SGHNT and CDR2 YYREEE (reference sequence). The length of the CDR3 is 15 residues. The V and J ends lost 4 bases and 5 bases, in that order; junction bases with no gene match: 8. The CDR3 nucleotides are TGTGCCAGCAGCATCTTAGCGGGATTCGACAATGAGCAGTTCTTC. Its protein product is CASSILAGFDNEQFF.

V gene TRBV19 combines with J gene TRBJ2-4; no clear D. Trimming left V 5 bases short and J 2 bases short, with 16 bases between. This CDR3 region has 16 residues. In germline, CDR1 is LNHDA, CDR2 SQIVND (reference sequence). CDR3 amino acids: CASSLSPRATKNIQYF. In DNA, the CDR3 is TGTGCCAGTAGTTTGAGCCCTCGGGCTACCAAAAACATTCAGTACTTC. The full variable domain, rest sourced from reference TRBV19 and TRBJ2-4, is DGGITQSPKYLFRKEGQNVTLSCEQNLNHDAMYWYRQDPGQGLRLIYYSQIVNDFQKGDIAEGYSVSREKKESFPLTVTSAQKNPTAFYLCASSLSPRATKNIQYFGAGTRLSVL.

This clonotype was counted between two and nine times. J is TRBJ1-1 and V is TRBV5-1; 11 bases line up with TRBD1. Germline lookup yields CDR1 SGHRS and CDR2 YFSETQ. Trimming at V came to 4 bases and at J to 5 bases, leaving 13 bases not matched to a gene. The CDR3 spans 17 residues. The CDR3 nucleotides read TGCGCCAGCAGCCCGTTAGGACAGGGGGCGCGAGGAACTGAAGCTTTCTTT. Translating gives CASSPLGQGARGTEAFF.

This chain uses TRBV20-1 with TRBJ2-5; 7 bases line up with TRBD2. The V segment lost 1 base and the J segment 0 bases; nucleotides outside the gene matches: 5. Germline V gene data show CDR1 as DFQATT and CDR2 as SNEGSKA (reference sequence). CDR3 length: 15 residues. The CDR3 region has the DNA TGCAGTGCTAGAGTGAGCGGGGTGTACCAAGAGACCCAGTACTTC. As protein: CSARVSGVYQETQYF.

V and J are TRBV6-5 and TRBJ1-1; TRBD1 matches at 11 bases. V was pared by 5 bases and J by 3 bases, with 2 bases of the junction left unmatched. The CDR3 is made up of 14 amino acids. Germline V CDR1 and CDR2: MNHEY, SVGAGI. The CDR3 region is CASSRDRGYTEAFF. DNA for the CDR3: TGTGCCAGCAGTAGGGACAGGGGGTACACTGAAGCTTTCTTT.

This clonotype was seen ten or more times. The V call is TRBV25-1, the J call TRBJ2-7; 7 bases fit TRBD2. Trimming cost V 2 bases and J 3 bases; bases outside gene matches: 4. The V gene's germline CDR1 is MGHDK and CDR2 SYGVNS. The CDR3 covers 14 residues. The chain's CDR3 is CASSEASGGYEQYF. CDR3 nucleotides: TGTGCCAGCAGTGAAGCTAGCGGCGGCTACGAGCAGTACTTC.

The chain couples TRBV4-1 to TRBJ2-2; no firm D call. V lost 1 base to trimming and J lost 9 bases, with 6 bases between them. This CDR3 is 12 amino acids long. Germline CDR1 and CDR2: MGHRA and YSYEKL. The CDR3 DNA is TGCGCCAGCAGCCAAGGCTCTCGGGAGCTGTTTTTT. This codes for CASSQGSRELFF.

This clonotype turned up a few times. This chain links TRBV5-4 with TRBJ2-1; D uncertain. Germline lookup yields CDR1 SGHNT and CDR2 YYREEE (reference sequence). The CDR3 has 15 amino acids. The V gene lost 1 base and the J gene lost 4 bases, with 12 bases spanning the gap. The CDR3 loop reads CASSLRQPLYNEQFF. The CDR3 coding sequence is TGTGCCAGCAGCTTGAGGCAGCCTCTTTACAATGAGCAGTTCTTC.

The chain recombines TRBV6-2 or TRBV6-3 with TRBJ2-2, with 9 bases that match TRBD1. Looked up from germline, CDR1 is MNHEY and CDR2 is SVGEGT. V shed 7 bases and J 2 bases; nucleotides not matched to a gene: 8. The CDR3 loop spans 16 amino acids. The CDR3 coding sequence is TGTGCCAGCACTCACCGGGACAGGGCTAACACCGGGGAGCTGTTTTTT. It codes for CASTHRDRANTGELFF.